This T cell receptor beta chain derives from a study of neurological immune-mediated disorders (dated by TCRdb to the late 2010s). About the study as a whole: Among the 35 or so multiple sclerosis patients, approximately 31 had relapsing-remitting MS and 3 had secondary progressive MS. Using UMI-based sequencing, the study compared peripheral blood TCR-beta repertoires from patients with HTLV-I-associated myelopathy (HAM/TSP), patients with multiple sclerosis, and healthy controls. The approximately 98 TCR-beta libraries included longitudinal samples, technical triplicates and paired sorted CD4+ and CD8+ T-cell subsets alongside PBMC samples. The cohort was made up of approximately 69 subjects, consisting of about 15 HAM/TSP patients, roughly 35 multiple sclerosis patients and 20 healthy controls. General findings and caveats noted by the study authors: TCR clonal expansion was highest in HAM/TSP patients and lowest in MS patients, with MS patients falling below even healthy controls. No identical CDR3 amino acid sequences were found to be shared among expanded clones across subjects, suggesting that TCR-beta repertoires were private in all groups. Phylogenetic analysis grouped repertoires from 18 of 34 MS patients into a cluster of related CDR3 sequences, suggesting a possible repertoire-level signature. The MS cluster was not associated with any clinical or MRI features, and the authors stated that larger cohorts are needed.

For the sorted-subset TCR libraries, the starting material was 850,000 to 1,000,000 sorted CD4+ or CD8+ T cells. The multiple sclerosis patients were enrolled in a US clinical protocol that used magnetic resonance imaging to evaluate disease progression. Peripheral blood was subjected to Ficoll-Hypaque density gradient centrifugation to isolate PBMCs, which were then cryopreserved in liquid nitrogen. The study also sequenced paired sorted CD4+ and CD8+ subsets from healthy controls, HAM/TSP patients and MS patients. cDNA was synthesized by template-switch 5'RACE using a primer with a 10-nucleotide random unique molecular identifier that tagged each TCR transcript. Every sequencing run yielded over 170 million TCR-beta sequences covering 15-18 subjects. The RNeasy kit was used for extraction of total RNA. The KAPA Real-time Library Amplification kit was used to amplify TCR-beta VDJ regions with primers for the TCR constant region and the 5'RACE anchor. Sample indexes and Illumina adaptors were added in a first PCR, and a second PCR then increased library yield. The roughly 650 bp TCR product was size-selected on a 2% E-gel SizeSelection system after Ampure bead purification. Before pooling, library quality was checked on a Bioanalyzer, concentration was measured with Qubit, and libraries were quantified with the Kapa Library Quantification kit. An Illumina HiSeq 2500 was used to sequence the libraries paired-end at 2 x 150 bp. To increase sequence diversity, about 24-32% phiX was spiked into each library pool. Under the source paper's analysis protocol: Quality-filtered reads were processed with the UMI-based MiGEC pipeline, which removed over 75% of raw TCR sequences during error correction. VDJ genes were aligned to IMGT germline references, and clonotypes were defined by unique CDR3 amino acid sequence plus V-J genes. VDJtools evaluated clonal expansion, Shannon diversity and CDR3 relatedness (CalcPairwiseDistances, ClusterSamples); CLCbio workbench built phylogenetic trees. A clone was classed as expanded if it had 8 or more unique UMIs, a cutoff based on coefficient-of-variation modelling across technical triplicates. Through fastp at Q25 and MiXCR, TCRdb rebuilt clones from the public reads, retaining in-frame beta chains. Rows matching on CDR3 protein sequence are summarized as one entry with the most common DNA and genes. None of the V and J calls come from the authors' own analysis; TCRdb made them. The sample records roughly 52,000 distinct CDR3 sequences, just under 4% of which are singletons. The top ten constitute roughly 2% of the sample.

This clonotype has a count of ten or more. Its antigen is unknown. Base qualities are not provided; no much larger clone lies one nucleotide away. As encoded in the germline V gene, CDR1 is SGHRS while CDR2 is YFSETQ. The CDR3, cysteine through phenylalanine, is 13 amino acids long. This entry keeps only the CDR3 DNA: 39 bases, framed from base 1. V gives up 1 base and J gives up 7 bases, and the segment between their germline ends measures 6 bases. The sequence was collected from a woman aged 35 to 49 with multiple sclerosis. The sample was CD4+ T cells from blood. The rearrangement combines TRBV5-1 with TRBJ1-6, with an unclear D gene assignment. The CDR3 sequence is CASSLSDNSPLHF. The bases are TGCGCCAGCAGCTTGTCGGACAATTCACCCCTCCACTTT.